The present T cell receptor (beta chain) was sequenced within a study of monozygotic twins with inflammatory bowel disease. This CDR3 has 14 residues. Germline CDR1 and CDR2: KGHSH and LQKENI. No DNA is given; TCRdb re-called the 5' RACE reads and lists each CDR3 protein once. This table holds around 220,000 distinct CDR3 sequences. This chain links TRBV18 with TRBJ1-1; absent DNA, TCRdb's TRBD1 call cannot be checked. The specimen sequenced was blood. The source of this sequence is a human donor with ulcerative colitis or Crohn's disease, or a healthy co-twin of an affected twin (not recorded which). The CDR3 spells CASSSQQGNTEAFF. Based on the CDR3 plus reference TRBV18 and TRBJ1-1, the full variable domain is NAGVMQNPRHLVRRRGQEARLRCSPMKGHSHVYWYRQLPEEGLKFMVYLQKENIIDESGMPKERFSAEFPKEGPSILRIQQVVRGDSAAYFCASSSQQGNTEAFFGQGTRLTVV.